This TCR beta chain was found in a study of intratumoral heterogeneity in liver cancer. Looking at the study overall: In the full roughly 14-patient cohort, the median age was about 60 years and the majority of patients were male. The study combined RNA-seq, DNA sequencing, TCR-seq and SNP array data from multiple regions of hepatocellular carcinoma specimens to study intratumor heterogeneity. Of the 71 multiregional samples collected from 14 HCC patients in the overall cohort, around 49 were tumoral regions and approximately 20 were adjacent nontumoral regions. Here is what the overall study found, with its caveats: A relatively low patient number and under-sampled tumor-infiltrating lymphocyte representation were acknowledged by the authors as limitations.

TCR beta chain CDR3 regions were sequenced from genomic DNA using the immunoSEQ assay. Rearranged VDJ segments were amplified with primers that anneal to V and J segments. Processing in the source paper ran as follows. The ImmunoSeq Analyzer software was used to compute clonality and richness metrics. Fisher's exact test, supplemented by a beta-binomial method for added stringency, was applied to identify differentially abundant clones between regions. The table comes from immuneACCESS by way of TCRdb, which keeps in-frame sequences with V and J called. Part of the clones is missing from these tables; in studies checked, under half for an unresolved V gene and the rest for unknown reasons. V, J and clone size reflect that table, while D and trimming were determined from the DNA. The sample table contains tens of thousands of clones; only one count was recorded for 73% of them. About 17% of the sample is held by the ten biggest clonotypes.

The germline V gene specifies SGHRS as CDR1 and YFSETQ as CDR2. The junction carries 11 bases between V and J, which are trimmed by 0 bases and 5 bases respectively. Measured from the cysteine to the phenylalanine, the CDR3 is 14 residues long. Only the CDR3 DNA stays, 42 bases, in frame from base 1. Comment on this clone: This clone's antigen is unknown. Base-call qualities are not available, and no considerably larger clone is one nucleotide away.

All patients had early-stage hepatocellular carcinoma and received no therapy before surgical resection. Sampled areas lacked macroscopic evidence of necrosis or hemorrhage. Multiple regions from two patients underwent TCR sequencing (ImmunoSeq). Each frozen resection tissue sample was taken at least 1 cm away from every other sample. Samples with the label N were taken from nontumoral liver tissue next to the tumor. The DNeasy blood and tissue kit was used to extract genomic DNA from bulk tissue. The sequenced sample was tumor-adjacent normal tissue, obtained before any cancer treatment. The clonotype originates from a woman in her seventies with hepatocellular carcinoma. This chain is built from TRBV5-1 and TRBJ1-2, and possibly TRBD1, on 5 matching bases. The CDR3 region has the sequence CASSLATGDYGYTF. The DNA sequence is TGCGCCAGCAGCTTGGCCACGGGGGATTATGGCTACACCTTC.